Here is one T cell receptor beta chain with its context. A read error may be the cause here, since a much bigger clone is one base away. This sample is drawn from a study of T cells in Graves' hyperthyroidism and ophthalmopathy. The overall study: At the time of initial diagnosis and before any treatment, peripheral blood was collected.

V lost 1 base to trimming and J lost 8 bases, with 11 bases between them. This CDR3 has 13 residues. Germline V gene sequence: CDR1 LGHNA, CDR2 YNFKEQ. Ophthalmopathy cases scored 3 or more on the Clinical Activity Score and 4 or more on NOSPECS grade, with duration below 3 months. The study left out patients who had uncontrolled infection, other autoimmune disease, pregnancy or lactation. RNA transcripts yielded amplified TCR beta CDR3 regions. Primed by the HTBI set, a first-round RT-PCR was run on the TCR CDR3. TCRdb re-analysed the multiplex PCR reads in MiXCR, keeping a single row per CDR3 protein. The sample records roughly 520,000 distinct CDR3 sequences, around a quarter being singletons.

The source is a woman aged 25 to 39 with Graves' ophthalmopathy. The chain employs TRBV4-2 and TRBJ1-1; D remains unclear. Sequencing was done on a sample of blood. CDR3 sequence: CASSQVVGIEAFF. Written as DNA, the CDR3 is TGTGCCAGCAGCCAAGTAGTGGGAATCGAAGCTTTCTTT.